The clone carrying this TCR beta chain was detected a few times. Its antigen remains unidentified. The data originate from a study of T-cell memory formation after mild COVID-19. Study context: TCR clusters were mostly confined to one donor each. Regarding the study as a whole: Memory sampled before infection contained some responding clones, suggesting cross-reactive memory joined. Among clones contracting day 15 to 85, CD4/CD8 was balanced, whereas later expanders leaned CD4+.

Deletions cut 4 bases from V and 3 bases from J, with 11 bases between. Germline-derived CDR1 and CDR2 are SGHRS and YFSETQ. This CDR3 region has 14 residues. Constant-segment primers and 5'RACE yielded cDNA libraries for TCR alpha and TCR beta, each carrying sample barcodes and UMIs. TCRdb fed the 5' RACE reads into MiXCR, producing one record per CDR3 protein. The sample shows about 400,000 distinct CDR3 sequences, more than 15% of them seen only once. The receptor comes from a man younger than 35 who had mild COVID-19 (a few samples of this study predate the infection). Cell type and time point are not known. The material sequenced was PBMCs or a T cell subset sorted from them (not recorded which). The V gene is TRBV5-1, the J gene TRBJ1-5, with D possibly being TRBD1 (6 bases). The CDR3 sequence: CASSEGTYNQPQHF. The CDR3 nucleotides are TGCGCCAGCAGCGAAGGGACATACAATCAGCCCCAGCATTTT.